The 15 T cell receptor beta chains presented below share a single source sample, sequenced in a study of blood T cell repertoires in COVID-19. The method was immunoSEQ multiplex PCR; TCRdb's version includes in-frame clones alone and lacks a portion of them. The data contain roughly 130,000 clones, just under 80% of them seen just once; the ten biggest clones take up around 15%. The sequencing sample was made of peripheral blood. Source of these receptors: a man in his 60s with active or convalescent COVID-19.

CDR3: CASSLGYAGADTQYF. The DNA of the CDR3 is TGTGCCAGTAGTTTAGGTTACGCAGGGGCAGATACGCAGTATTTT. J is TRBJ2-3 and V is TRBV19; tentative D call: TRBD1 (6 bases). V lost 5 bases and J 4 bases, leaving 16 bases between the germline ends. In germline, CDR1 is LNHDA, CDR2 SQIVND (reference sequence). CDR3 length equals 15 residues.

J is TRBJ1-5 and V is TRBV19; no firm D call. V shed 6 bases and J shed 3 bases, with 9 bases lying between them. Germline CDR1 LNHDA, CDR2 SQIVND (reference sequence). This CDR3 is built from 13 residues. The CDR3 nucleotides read TGTGCCAGTAGGTGGCAGTACAATCAGCCCCAGCATTTT. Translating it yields CASRWQYNQPQHF.

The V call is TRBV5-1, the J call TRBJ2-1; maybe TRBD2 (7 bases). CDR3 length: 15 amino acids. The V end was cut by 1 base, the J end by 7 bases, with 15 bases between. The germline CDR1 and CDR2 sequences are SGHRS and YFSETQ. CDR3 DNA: TGCGCCAGCAGCTTGTCTAGCGGAGGGACAAATGAGCAGTTCTTC. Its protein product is CASSLSSGGTNEQFF.

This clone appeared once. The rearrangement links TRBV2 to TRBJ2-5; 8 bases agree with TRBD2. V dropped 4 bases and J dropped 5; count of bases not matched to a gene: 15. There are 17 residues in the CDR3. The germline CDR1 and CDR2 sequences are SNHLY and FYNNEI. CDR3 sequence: CASSGGLGAGVKETQYF. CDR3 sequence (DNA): TGTGCCAGCAGTGGGGGTTTGGGAGCGGGAGTGAAGGAGACCCAGTACTTC.

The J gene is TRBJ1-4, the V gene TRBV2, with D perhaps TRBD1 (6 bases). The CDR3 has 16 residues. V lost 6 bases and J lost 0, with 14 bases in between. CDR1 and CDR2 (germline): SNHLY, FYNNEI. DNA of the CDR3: TGTGCCAGCAGGCAGGGGTTGGGGGCAACTAATGAAAAACTGTTTTTT. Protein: CASRQGLGATNEKLFF.

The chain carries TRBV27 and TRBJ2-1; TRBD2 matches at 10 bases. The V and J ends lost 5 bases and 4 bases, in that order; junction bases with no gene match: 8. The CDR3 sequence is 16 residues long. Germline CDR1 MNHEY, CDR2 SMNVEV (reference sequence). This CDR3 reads CASSESLAGLYNEQFF. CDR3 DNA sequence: TGTGCCAGCAGTGAATCACTAGCGGGATTGTACAATGAGCAGTTCTTC.

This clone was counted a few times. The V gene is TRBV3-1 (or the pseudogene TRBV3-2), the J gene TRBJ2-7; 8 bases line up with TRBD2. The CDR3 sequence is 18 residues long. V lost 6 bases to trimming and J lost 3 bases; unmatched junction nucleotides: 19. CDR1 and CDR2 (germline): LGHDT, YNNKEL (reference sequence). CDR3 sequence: CASRYLGVGGRYFYEQYF. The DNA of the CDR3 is TGTGCCAGCAGATACCTAGGGGTTGGCGGGAGGTATTTCTACGAGCAGTACTTC.

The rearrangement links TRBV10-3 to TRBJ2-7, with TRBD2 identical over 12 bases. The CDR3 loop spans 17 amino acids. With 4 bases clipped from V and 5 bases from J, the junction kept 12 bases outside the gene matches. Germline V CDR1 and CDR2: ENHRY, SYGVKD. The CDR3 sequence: CAISGASGRANLHEQYF. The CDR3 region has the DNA TGTGCCATCAGTGGGGCTAGCGGGAGGGCAAACCTACACGAGCAGTACTTC.

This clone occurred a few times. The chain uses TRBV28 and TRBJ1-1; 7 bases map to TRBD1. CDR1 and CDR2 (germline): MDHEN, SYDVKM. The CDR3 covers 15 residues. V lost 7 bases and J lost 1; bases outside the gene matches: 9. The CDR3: CASTDWTGQNTEAFF. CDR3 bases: TGTGCCAGCACCGACTGGACAGGACAGAACACTGAAGCTTTCTTT.

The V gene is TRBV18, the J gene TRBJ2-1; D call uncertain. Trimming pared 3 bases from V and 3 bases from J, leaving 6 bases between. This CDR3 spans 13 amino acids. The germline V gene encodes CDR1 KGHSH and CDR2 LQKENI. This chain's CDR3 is CASSPSVYNEQFF. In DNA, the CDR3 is TGTGCCAGCTCACCCTCGGTCTACAATGAGCAGTTCTTC.

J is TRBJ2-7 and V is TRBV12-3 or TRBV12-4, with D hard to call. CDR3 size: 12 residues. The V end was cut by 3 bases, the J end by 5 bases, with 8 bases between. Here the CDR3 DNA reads TGTGCCAGCAGTTTGGTGGGCCACGAGCAGTACTTC. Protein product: CASSLVGHEQYF.

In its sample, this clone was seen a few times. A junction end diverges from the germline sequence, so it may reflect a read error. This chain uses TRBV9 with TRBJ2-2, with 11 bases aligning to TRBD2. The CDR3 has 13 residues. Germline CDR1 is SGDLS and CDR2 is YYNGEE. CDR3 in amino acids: CASSGRAVGELFF. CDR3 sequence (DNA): TGTGCCAGTAGCGGGAGGGCGGTCGGGGAGCTGTTTTTT.

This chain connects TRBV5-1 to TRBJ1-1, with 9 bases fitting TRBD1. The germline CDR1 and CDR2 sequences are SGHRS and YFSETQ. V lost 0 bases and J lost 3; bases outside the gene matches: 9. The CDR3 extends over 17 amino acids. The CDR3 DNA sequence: TGCGCCAGCAGCTTGGAACTGGGACAGGGAAGAGACACTGAAGCTTTCTTT. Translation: CASSLELGQGRDTEAFF.

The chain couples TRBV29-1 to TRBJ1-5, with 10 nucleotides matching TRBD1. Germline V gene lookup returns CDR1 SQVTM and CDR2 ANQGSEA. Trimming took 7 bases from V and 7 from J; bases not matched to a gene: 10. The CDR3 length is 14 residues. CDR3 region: CSAVGTGVDQPQHF. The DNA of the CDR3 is TGCAGCGCCGTGGGGACAGGGGTCGACCAGCCCCAGCATTTT.

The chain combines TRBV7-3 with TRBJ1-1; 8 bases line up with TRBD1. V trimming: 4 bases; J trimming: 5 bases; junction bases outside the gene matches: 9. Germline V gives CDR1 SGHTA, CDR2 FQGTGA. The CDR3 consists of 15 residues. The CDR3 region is CASSSRSGGRTEAFF. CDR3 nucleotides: TGTGCCAGCAGCTCAAGGTCAGGGGGCCGGACTGAAGCTTTCTTT.